In its sample, the clone carrying this T cell receptor beta chain was seen a few times. A single record per CDR3 protein comes from TCRdb applying MiXCR to the 5' RACE reads. The data contain more than 400,000 distinct CDR3 sequences, around a sixth of them singletons. Germline assignment: CDR1 SGHTA and CDR2 FQGTGA. The ends lost 2 bases at V and 7 bases at J; junction bases unmatched: 8. The CDR3 is 15 amino acids. The sample comes from a study of T-cell memory formation after mild COVID-19. The chain joins TRBV7-3 to TRBJ2-1, with 7 positions matching TRBD2. Sequences were obtained from PBMCs or a T cell subset sorted from them (not recorded which). The sequence derives from an adult woman who had mild COVID-19 (a few samples of this study predate the infection). Cell type and time point are not known. CDR3 in DNA: TGTGCCAGCAGCTTATGGGCGGGAGAGGTTAATGAGCAGTTCTTC. Its protein is CASSLWAGEVNEQFF.